The next 25 T cell receptor beta chains were all read from a single sample in a study of blood T cell repertoires in COVID-19. Produced via immunoSEQ multiplex PCR; TCRdb's table is partial and in-frame only. The sample lists over 200,000 clones; under 90% were seen once. Sequencing was carried out using peripheral blood. The source of these receptors is a woman aged 80 or older with active or convalescent COVID-19.

J is TRBJ2-7 and V is TRBV5-1; a possible D gene is TRBD1 (7 bases). The CDR3 totals 15 residues. CDR1 SGHRS and CDR2 YFSETQ come from the germline V gene. The V end was cut by 7 bases, the J end by 0 bases, with 17 bases between. The CDR3 DNA reads TGCGCCAGCGCACGACAGGGAGGACGCTCCTACGAGCAGTACTTC. Translating it yields CASARQGGRSYEQYF.

The V and J genes are TRBV7-2 and TRBJ1-2; 7 bases line up with TRBD1. V was pared by 5 bases and J by 4 bases, with 10 bases of the junction left unmatched. This CDR3 region has 15 residues. Germline CDR1 is SGHTA and CDR2 is FQGNSA. CDR3 sequence: CASSPSQTGIYGYTF. As DNA, the CDR3 is TGTGCCAGCAGCCCAAGCCAGACAGGGATCTATGGCTACACCTTC.

The chain has TRBV7-2 and TRBJ2-5; 10 nucleotides line up with TRBD2. CDR3 length: 16 residues. Trimming at V came to 1 base and at J to 2 bases, leaving 4 bases not matched to a gene. CDR1 and CDR2 from the germline V gene are SGHTA and FQGNSA. The CDR3 sequence is CASSLDSGRRQETQYF. CDR3 bases: TGTGCCAGCAGCTTAGATAGCGGGAGGAGGCAAGAGACCCAGTACTTC.

This clone occurred once. The V call is TRBV3-1 (or the pseudogene TRBV3-2), the J call TRBJ2-5; 7 nucleotides match TRBD1. Germline CDR1 LGHDT, CDR2 YNNKEL (reference sequence). With V trimmed by 4 bases and J by 1 base, 6 bases remained unmatched. CDR3 size: 15 residues. The CDR3 DNA reads TGTGCCAGCAGCCCGGGGACAGCGACCCAAGAGACCCAGTACTTC. It specifies CASSPGTATQETQYF.

This sequence joins TRBV28 and TRBJ1-5, with D hard to call. Germline V gene data show CDR1 as MDHEN and CDR2 as SYDVKM. Trimming pared 3 bases from V and 2 bases from J, leaving 23 bases between. The CDR3 is 19 amino acids. CDR3: CASSFPGFMVSEGNQPQHF. CDR3 in DNA: TGTGCCAGCAGTTTTCCGGGGTTTATGGTTTCGGAGGGCAATCAGCCCCAGCATTTT.

The chain is built from TRBV4-2 and TRBJ2-7; 9 positions agree with TRBD2. CDR1 is LGHNA, CDR2 YNFKEQ, per germline. Trimming cost V 4 bases and J 3 bases; bases outside gene matches: 7. The CDR3 is 15 amino acids. CDR3: CASSLTSGPDYEQYF. Here the CDR3 DNA reads TGTGCCAGCAGCCTAACTAGCGGGCCGGACTACGAGCAGTACTTC.

J is TRBJ2-7 and V is TRBV5-4; 8 nucleotides agree with TRBD2. This CDR3 is built from 13 residues. From germline, CDR1 is SGHNT and CDR2 YYREEE (reference sequence). J lost 3 bases, V lost 6 bases, and 5 bases had no gene match. CDR3 sequence (DNA): TGTGCCAGCACAATAGCGGGAAACTACGAGCAGTACTTC. Translating it yields CASTIAGNYEQYF.

This chain joins TRBV19 and TRBJ2-2; the match to TRBD2 covers 7 bases. The CDR3 covers 17 residues. The V gene's germline CDR1 is LNHDA and CDR2 SQIVND (reference sequence). The V segment lost 7 bases and the J segment 6 bases; nucleotides outside the gene matches: 17. The CDR3 sequence is CASIGTSSGGGPGELFF. DNA for the CDR3: TGTGCCAGTATAGGGACCTCTAGCGGAGGAGGTCCCGGGGAGCTGTTTTTT.

The CDR3 region is CASSSRGQPQHF. CDR3 DNA sequence: TGTGCCAGCAGTTCAAGAGGTCAGCCCCAGCATTTT. This chain connects TRBV28 to TRBJ1-5; D uncertain. Per germline, CDR1 MDHEN and CDR2 SYDVKM. V lost 4 bases, J lost 6 bases, and 7 bases lay in between. The CDR3 covers 12 residues.

This chain joins TRBV21-1 and TRBJ2-5; the table gives TRBD2 as D, unverified against the DNA. TRBV21-1 is listed as a pseudogene. The CDR3 is made up of 23 amino acids. CDR3 sequence (DNA): TGTGCCAGCAGCGCTCGTGGCAACGCAACTAGCGGGGTAATGGGTCGCTCTCAAGAGACCCAGTACTTC. Translating it yields CASSARGNATSGVMGRSQETQYF.

V usage is TRBV7-3 and J usage is TRBJ2-5; 8 bases agree with TRBD2. Per germline, CDR1 SGHTA and CDR2 FQGTGA. Trimming took 10 bases from V and 1 from J; bases not matched to a gene: 2. This CDR3 is 12 amino acids long. The CDR3 loop reads CANGGAQETQYF. CDR3 sequence (DNA): TGTGCCAACGGGGGGGCCCAAGAGACCCAGTACTTC. Filled out from reference TRBV7-3 and TRBJ2-5, the complete variable domain reads GAGVSQTPSNKVTEKGKYVELRCDPISGHTALYWYRQSLGQGPEFLIYFQGTGAADDSGLPNDRFFAVRPEGSVSTLKIQRTERGDSAVYLCANGGAQETQYFGPGTRLLVL.

The V gene is TRBV27, the J gene TRBJ2-7; 9 bases agree with TRBD1. Per the germline V gene, CDR1 is MNHEY and CDR2 is SMNVEV (reference sequence). J gave up 1 base and V 3 bases, and 7 bases lay outside the gene matches. This CDR3 contains 16 residues. The CDR3 sequence is CASSLRSDRGSYEQYF. In DNA, the CDR3 is TGTGCCAGCAGTTTGAGGTCCGACAGGGGGTCCTACGAGCAGTACTTC.

This sequence joins TRBV19 and TRBJ1-5; 7 nucleotides agree with TRBD1. V was pared by 2 bases and J by 1 base, with 5 bases of the junction left unmatched. Per germline, CDR1 LNHDA and CDR2 SQIVND (reference sequence). The CDR3 is 16 amino acids. The DNA of the CDR3 is TGTGCCAGTAGTATATCCCAGGACAGGAGCAATCAGCCCCAGCATTTT. Translating gives CASSISQDRSNQPQHF. Drawing the rest from reference TRBV19 and TRBJ1-5, the complete variable domain is DGGITQSPKYLFRKEGQNVTLSCEQNLNHDAMYWYRQDPGQGLRLIYYSQIVNDFQKGDIAEGYSVSREKKESFPLTVTSAQKNPTAFYLCASSISQDRSNQPQHFGDGTRLSIL.

The chain couples TRBV2 to TRBJ1-2, with TRBD1 matching 8 bases. This CDR3 region has 14 residues. Germline V gene data show CDR1 as SNHLY and CDR2 as FYNNEI. Trimming removed 3 bases from V and 7 bases from J; junction bases left unmatched: 7. Here the CDR3 DNA reads TGTGCCAGCAGTGAGCTCGGACAGGGTTTTGGCTACACCTTC. Translation gives CASSELGQGFGYTF.

This clone has a single count. This chain connects TRBV7-2 to TRBJ1-3; the match to TRBD1 covers 9 bases. From germline, CDR1 is SGHTA and CDR2 FQGNSA. The J segment lost 4 bases and the V segment lost 5 bases, leaving 6 bases of the junction unmatched. The CDR3 has 15 amino acids. CDR3 loop: CASSAYRGLGNTIYF. For the CDR3, the DNA is TGTGCCAGCAGCGCCTACAGGGGGCTGGGAAACACCATATATTTT.

The chain recombines TRBV7-2 with TRBJ2-7; the match to TRBD1 covers 9 bases. CDR1 is SGHTA, CDR2 FQGNSA, per germline. Unmatched junction bases numbered 3, after V lost 4 bases and J lost 2 bases. The CDR3 is 14 residues long. CDR3 loop: CASSWGQGPYEQYF. CDR3 DNA: TGTGCCAGCAGCTGGGGACAGGGTCCCTACGAGCAGTACTTC.

The rearrangement links TRBV4-3 to TRBJ2-3; TRBD1 might be the D (6 bases). The CDR3 contains 16 residues. Germline-derived CDR1 and CDR2 are LGHNA and YSLEER. V was shortened by 0 bases and J by 5 bases, with 15 bases between the two germline ends. CDR3 sequence: CASSQEWEQGIDTQYF. CDR3 sequence (DNA): TGCGCCAGCAGCCAAGAATGGGAGCAGGGGATAGATACGCAGTATTTT.

The rearrangement joins TRBV9 to TRBJ2-3; D is unclear. Per germline, CDR1 SGDLS and CDR2 YYNGEE. V lost 0 bases to trimming and J lost 0 bases, with 5 bases between them. CDR3 size: 14 residues. The CDR3 region has the DNA TGTGCCAGCAGCGTAGGAGGAAGCACAGATACGCAGTATTTT. It encodes CASSVGGSTDTQYF.

The chain links TRBV18 to TRBJ1-2; the D gene is possibly TRBD1 (6 bases). The CDR3 totals 13 residues. V dropped 6 bases and J dropped 5 bases, with 13 bases sitting between them. CDR1 and CDR2 from the germline V gene are KGHSH and LQKENI. The CDR3: CASSQRGFYGYTF. CDR3 nucleotides: TGTGCCAGCTCCCAAAGGGGGTTTTATGGCTACACCTTC. The entire variable domain, with the rest obtained from reference TRBV18 and TRBJ1-2, is as follows: NAGVMQNPRHLVRRRGQEARLRCSPMKGHSHVYWYRQLPEEGLKFMVYLQKENIIDESGMPKERFSAEFPKEGPSILRIQQVVRGDSAAYFCASSQRGFYGYTFGSGTRLTVV.

The chain has TRBV18 and TRBJ2-2; 7 nucleotides line up with TRBD1. Trimming removed 4 bases from V and 7 bases from J; junction bases left unmatched: 6. The CDR3 loop spans 14 amino acids. Germline V gene data show CDR1 as KGHSH and CDR2 as LQKENI. As DNA, the CDR3 is TGTGCCAGCTCACTACTACAGGGGAACGGGGAGCTGTTTTTT. Amino acids: CASSLLQGNGELFF.

This clone was recorded only once. The chain recombines TRBV28 with TRBJ2-7; tentative D call: TRBD1 (6 bases). The germline V gene encodes CDR1 MDHEN and CDR2 SYDVKM. CDR3 length: 14 amino acids. The V gene lost 5 bases and the J gene lost 2 bases, with 13 bases spanning the gap. CDR3 region: CASSKGQPPYEQYF. The CDR3 bases are TGTGCCAGCAGTAAAGGACAGCCACCCTACGAGCAGTACTTC.

This rearrangement joins TRBV21-1 to TRBJ2-3; the table calls TRBD2, which could not be checked here. TRBV21-1 is noted as a pseudogene. The CDR3 consists of 16 residues. The CDR3 sequence is CASSQRGGDGTDTQYF. CDR3 coding DNA: TGTGCCAGCAGTCAAAGAGGGGGGGATGGAACAGATACGCAGTATTTT.

This clone was seen a few times. V usage is TRBV7-3 and J usage is TRBJ2-3, with D maybe TRBD1 (6 bases). Trimming pared 2 bases from V and 3 bases from J, leaving 24 bases between. CDR1 and CDR2 from the germline V gene are SGHTA and FQGTGA. The CDR3 spans 19 residues. CDR3 coding DNA: TGTGCCAGCAGCTTATTTCCAAGAGTTTTGGACAGTGGGACAGATACGCAGTATTTT. It translates to CASSLFPRVLDSGTDTQYF.

The rearrangement links TRBV6-2 or TRBV6-3 to TRBJ2-7, with 10 bases identical to TRBD2. Germline CDR1 reads MNHEY; CDR2 reads SVGEGT. The CDR3 has 19 amino acids. The V segment lost 2 bases and the J segment 1 base; nucleotides outside the gene matches: 14. The CDR3 DNA follows: TGTGCCAGCAGTTACGGGAGAGTGACTAGCGGGCGGTCGTCCTACGAGCAGTACTTC. Translation: CASSYGRVTSGRSSYEQYF.

The chain employs TRBV28 and TRBJ2-2, with unresolved D. V gave up 1 base and J gave up 4 bases, with 7 bases separating them. This CDR3 comprises 14 residues. Germline V CDR1 and CDR2: MDHEN, SYDVKM. CDR3 DNA: TGTGCCAGCAGTTTATCGGTGGTCACCGGGGAGCTGTTTTTT. Protein: CASSLSVVTGELFF.